A selection of T cell receptor beta chains follows, all from one sample in a study of T cell changes during pregnancy in multiple sclerosis. Some clones are missing from TCRdb's copy, which holds only in-frame ones; the method was immunoSEQ multiplex PCR. The repertoire holds approximately 50,000 clones, with about 90% as singletons. This sample comprised CD4+ T cells from peripheral blood mononuclear cells, obtained after pregnancy. Every receptor here comes from a female donor with multiple sclerosis, enrolled in a pregnancy study. Both conserved end residues are trimmed from each CDR3.

V,J,CDR3
TRBV14,TRBJ2-7,ASSQRAGPAGGEQY
TRBV5-6,TRBJ1-3,ASSSGGTGAGNTIY
TRBV5-8,TRBJ1-2,ASSPDRLISNYGYT
TRBV7-9,TRBJ1-4,ASSLWRGATNEKLF
TRBV5-4,TRBJ1-2,ASSLDRTAQEGYT
TRBV29-1,TRBJ2-6,SVAGATGANVLT
TRBV5-6,TRBJ2-7,ASSRRPGGWAYEQY
TRBV5-4,TRBJ1-2,ASSTHGGGLYGYT
TRBV19,TRBJ2-6,ASSTGGAGANVLT
TRBV28,TRBJ1-1,ASSLEGGGAF
TRBV19,TRBJ2-1,ASKPRTGWGNEQF
TRBV5-1,TRBJ2-4,ASRRENIQY
TRBV4-1,TRBJ2-7,ASSQGQGVYEQY
TRBV27,TRBJ2-7,ASSFARTGIYEQY
TRBV6-5,TRBJ2-2,ASKGHVNTGELF
TRBV7-9,TRBJ2-1,ASSLVRDYPYNEQF
TRBV5-8,TRBJ2-4,ATVEQGLAKNIQY
TRBV28,TRBJ1-1,ASRGRPEAF
TRBV11-2,TRBJ2-5,ASSLGQGNRQETQY
TRBV9,TRBJ2-1,ASSEGLAYNEQF
TRBV2,TRBJ2-3,ASRMTSGRMRNWWTDTQY
TRBV5-4,TRBJ2-3,ASSSVSSTDTQY